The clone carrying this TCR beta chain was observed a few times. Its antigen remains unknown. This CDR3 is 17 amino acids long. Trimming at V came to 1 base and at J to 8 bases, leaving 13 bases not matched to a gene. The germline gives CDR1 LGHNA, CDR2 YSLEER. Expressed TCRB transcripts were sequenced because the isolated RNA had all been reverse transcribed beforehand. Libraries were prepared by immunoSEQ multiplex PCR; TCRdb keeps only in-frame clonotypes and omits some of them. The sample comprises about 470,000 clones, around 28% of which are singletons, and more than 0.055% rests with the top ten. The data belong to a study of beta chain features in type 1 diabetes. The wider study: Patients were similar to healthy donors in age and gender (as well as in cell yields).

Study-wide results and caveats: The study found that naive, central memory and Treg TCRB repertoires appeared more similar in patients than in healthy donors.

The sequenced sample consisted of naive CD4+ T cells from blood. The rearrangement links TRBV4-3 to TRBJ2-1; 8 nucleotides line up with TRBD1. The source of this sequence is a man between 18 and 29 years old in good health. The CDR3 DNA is TGCGCCAGCAGCCAAGTTGGCTCAGCAGGGGGCATCGATGAGCAGTTCTTC. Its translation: CASSQVGSAGGIDEQFF.